These T cell receptor beta chains were read from a single sample in a study of early T cells in non-severe SARS-CoV-2 infection. Each CDR3 protein is one row after TCRdb ran MiXCR on the 5' RACE reads. The repertoire holds over 35,000 distinct CDR3 sequences, with approximately 11% as singletons. Source material: whole blood. Receptors originate from an adult who was a healthcare worker with PCR-confirmed SARS-CoV-2 infection or an uninfected control (not recorded which). CDR3s include the opening cysteine and the closing phenylalanine or tryptophan. The order of the fields is J gene, clone size, V gene, D gene, CDR3 DNA, CDR3 protein. A D gene is named only where the DNA matches it firmly. For some rows the clone size is stated as once, few or many, or as a class when expanded; others skip it.

>TRBJ2-5|many|TRBV19|.
TGTGCCAGTAGTATCGACGGAGCGACACAAGAGACCCAGTACTTC
CASSIDGATQETQYF
>TRBJ1-4|.|TRBV7-9|.
TGTGCCAGCAGCCCGGGGGGCGGGACAGAAAAACTGTTTTTT
CASSPGGGTEKLFF
>TRBJ2-6|few|TRBV5-4|.
TGTGCCAGCAGCTTAGGCGGCCCCTCTGGGGCCAACGTCCTGACTTTC
CASSLGGPSGANVLTF
>TRBJ2-1|.|TRBV27|.
TGTGCCAGCAGTACGCACACAGGGCGGGTGCAGTTCTTC
CASSTHTGRVQFF
>TRBJ2-7|once|TRBV6-5|.
TGTGCCAGCAGATATGGGACGGGGTACGAGCAGTACTTC
CASRYGTGYEQYF
>TRBJ1-3|.|TRBV12-3/TRBV12-4|.
TGTGCCAGCAGTCTACCCGGGCGCCCCGGGGCCATATATTTT
CASSLPGRPGAIYF
>TRBJ2-5|few|TRBV6-2/TRBV6-3|.
TGTGCCAGCAGGGATTTCGGGACAAAAACGGAGACCCAGTACTTC
CASRDFGTKTETQYF
>TRBJ1-2|.|TRBV2|.
TGTGCCAGCAATACCGGGACAAGCTCCCACACCTTC
CASNTGTSSHTF
>TRBJ1-1|many|TRBV2|.
TGTGCCAGCAGGCCGGACACGATATTTTCTGAAGCTTTCTTT
CASRPDTIFSEAFF
>TRBJ2-7|many|TRBV11-2|TRBD2
TGTGCCAGCAGCTTTTTACTAGCGGGGTCAGAGCAGTACTTC
CASSFLLAGSEQYF
>TRBJ1-1|.|TRBV28|.
TGTGCCAGCAGTTTATACAGGGTGGGTTTTGAAGCTTTCTTT
CASSLYRVGFEAFF
>TRBJ2-1|few|TRBV4-3|TRBD2
TGCGCCAGCAGCCGAGACGACAGCGGGACTGCTAATGAGCAGTTCTTC
CASSRDDSGTANEQFF
>TRBJ2-7|.|TRBV20-1|.
TGCAGTGCTAGTAGACAGCCCTACGAGCAGTACTTC
CSASRQPYEQYF
>TRBJ2-1|few|TRBV6-2/TRBV6-3|.
TGTGCCAGCAGTTACTCCGGAAAGCGGCGGAACAATGAGCAGTTCTTC
CASSYSGKRRNNEQFF